The source of this T cell receptor beta chain is a study of beta chain features in type 1 diabetes. Overall study findings and caveats: Shortening of TCRB CDR3s, moderate but significant, appeared in all four CD4+ subsets of Type 1 diabetes patients.

Expressed TCRB transcripts got sequenced, as all isolated RNA was reverse transcribed. The table came from immunoSEQ multiplex PCR; TCRdb's copy has only in-frame clones and leaves some out. The table lists hundreds of thousands of clones, 11% to 15% of them singletons. Comment on this clone: The antigen remains undetermined.

Germline V lookup: CDR1 GTSNPN, CDR2 SVGIG (reference sequence). Trimming shortened V by 0 bases and J by 3 bases, and 12 bases separated the two germline ends. The CDR3 totals 14 residues. J is TRBJ2-7 and V is TRBV30; no clear D gene. The TCR comes from a man aged 18 to 29 with type 1 diabetes. The sample taken for sequencing was naive CD4+ T cells from blood. The CDR3 nucleotides are TGTGCCTGGAGTGTACTGAGGCTGGGCTACGAGCAGTACTTC. Translating it yields CAWSVLRLGYEQYF.